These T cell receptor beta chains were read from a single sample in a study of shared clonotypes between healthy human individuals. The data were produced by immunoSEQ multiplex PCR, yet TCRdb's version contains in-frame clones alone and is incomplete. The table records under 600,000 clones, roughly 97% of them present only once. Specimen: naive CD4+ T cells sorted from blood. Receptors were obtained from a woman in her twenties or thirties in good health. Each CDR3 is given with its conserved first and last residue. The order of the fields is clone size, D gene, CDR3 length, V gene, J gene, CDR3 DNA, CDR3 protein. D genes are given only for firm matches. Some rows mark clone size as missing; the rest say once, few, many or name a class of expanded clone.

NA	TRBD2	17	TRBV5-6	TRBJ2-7	TGTGCCAGCAGCTTGGCCGTTGGGCTAGCGGCTAACTACGAGCAGTACTTC	CASSLAVGLAANYEQYF
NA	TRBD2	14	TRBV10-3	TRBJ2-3	TGTGCCATCAGTGATCGCGGGGGATCGGATACGCAGTATTTT	CAISDRGGSDTQYF
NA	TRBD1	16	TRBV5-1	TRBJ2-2	TGCGCCAGCAGTTTTACAGGGGGCCTGAACACCGGGGAGCTGTTTTTT	CASSFTGGLNTGELFF
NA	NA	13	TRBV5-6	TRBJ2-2	TGTGCCAGCATCCACCTAGCAACCGGGGAGCTGTTTTTT	CASIHLATGELFF
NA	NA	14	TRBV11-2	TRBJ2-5	TGTGCCAGCACCGGGAGTAGGGCCCAAGAGACCCAGTACTTC	CASTGSRAQETQYF
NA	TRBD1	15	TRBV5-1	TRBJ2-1	TGCGCCAGCAGCCACTCGGGACAGGGTAAGGGCGAGCAGTTCTTC	CASSHSGQGKGEQFF
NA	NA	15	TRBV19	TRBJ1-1	TGTGCCAGTAGTATCTACAGCAGCATGAACACTGAAGCTTTCTTT	CASSIYSSMNTEAFF
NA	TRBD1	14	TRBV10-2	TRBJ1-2	TGCGCCAGCAGGGGAGGACAGGGGGCGGATGGCTACACCTTC	CASRGGQGADGYTF
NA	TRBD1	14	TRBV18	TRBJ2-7	TGTGCCAGCTCACCACCGGGACAGATCTACGAGCAGTACTTC	CASSPPGQIYEQYF
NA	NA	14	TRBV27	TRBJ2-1	TGTGCCAGCAGTCGTAGACCCAACGGGAATGAGCAGTTCTTC	CASSRRPNGNEQFF
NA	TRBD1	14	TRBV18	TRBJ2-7	TGTGCCAGCTCACCCGGGACAGACCCCTACGAGCAGTACTTC	CASSPGTDPYEQYF
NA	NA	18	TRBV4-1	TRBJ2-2	TGCGCCAGCAGCCAAGAAAAGGGGAGGACAGGGAACACCGGGGAGCTGTTTTTT	CASSQEKGRTGNTGELFF
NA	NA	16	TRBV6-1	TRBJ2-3	TGTGCCAGCAGTGATCTGGCAGGGGCCCTCCCAGATACGCAGTATTTT	CASSDLAGALPDTQYF
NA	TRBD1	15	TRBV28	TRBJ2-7	TGTGCCAGCAGATCCCCCCAGGGGGCGCGTTACGAGCAGTACTTC	CASRSPQGARYEQYF
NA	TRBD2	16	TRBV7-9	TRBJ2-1	TGTGCCAGCAGCCCGACTAGCGGGAGGCGCGAGGGTGAGCAGTTCTTC	CASSPTSGRREGEQFF
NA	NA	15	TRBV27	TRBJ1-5	TGTGCCAGCAGACGAGTAGGTAATAGCAATCAGCCCCAGCATTTT	CASRRVGNSNQPQHF
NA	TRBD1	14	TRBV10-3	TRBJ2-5	TGTGCCATCAAAGGGACAGGGCCAGGGGAGACCCAGTACTTC	CAIKGTGPGETQYF
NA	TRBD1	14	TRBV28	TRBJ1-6	TGTGCCAGCAGTGGGACAGGGGTAGGGTCACCCCTCCACTTT	CASSGTGVGSPLHF
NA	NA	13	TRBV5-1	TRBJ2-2	TGCGCCAGCCGGACTGCGAACACCGGGGAGCTGTTTTTT	CASRTANTGELFF
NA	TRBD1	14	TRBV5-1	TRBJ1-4	TGCGCCAGCAGCTTACAGGGGTTTAATGAAAAACTGTTTTTT	CASSLQGFNEKLFF
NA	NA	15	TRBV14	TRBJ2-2	TGTGCCAGCAGCCAAACCCTCCGGGGTAACGGGGAGCTGTTTTTT	CASSQTLRGNGELFF
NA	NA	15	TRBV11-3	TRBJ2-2	TGTGCCAGCAGCCCCGGGGCGGCAGCTACCGGGGAGCTGTTTTTT	CASSPGAAATGELFF
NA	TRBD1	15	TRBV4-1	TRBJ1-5	TGCGCCAGCAGCCAAGTACAGGGGAACAATCAGCCCCAGCATTTT	CASSQVQGNNQPQHF
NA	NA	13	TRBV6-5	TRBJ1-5	TGTGCCAGCAGTTATTCTAAATTGCAGCCCCAGCATTTT	CASSYSKLQPQHF
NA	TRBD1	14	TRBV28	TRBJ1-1	TGTGCCAGCAGCCACGACAGGGGGGGGACTGAAGCTTTCTTT	CASSHDRGGTEAFF
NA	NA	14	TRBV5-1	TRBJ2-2	TGCGCCAGCAGCCTGGGGCACAACACCGGGGAGCTGTTTTTT	CASSLGHNTGELFF
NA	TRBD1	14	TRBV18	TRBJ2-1	TGTGCCAGCTCACTAACAACAGGGGCAGATGAGCAGTTCTTC	CASSLTTGADEQFF
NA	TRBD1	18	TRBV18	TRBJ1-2	TGTGCCAGCTCACCATTGCAATCCGGGACAGGGGATGGAGGAGGCTACACCTTC	CASSPLQSGTGDGGGYTF
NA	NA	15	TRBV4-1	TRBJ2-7	TGCGCCAGCAGCCAGCCATGGGACGGCCGCTACGAGCAGTACTTC	CASSQPWDGRYEQYF
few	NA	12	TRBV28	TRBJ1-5	TGTGCCAGCACCCAGGGAAATCAGCCCCAGCATTTT	CASTQGNQPQHF
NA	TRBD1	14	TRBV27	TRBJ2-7	TGTGCCAGCAGTCCGACCCGGGACAGCTACGAGCAGTACTTC	CASSPTRDSYEQYF
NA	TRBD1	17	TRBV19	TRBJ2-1	TGTGCCAGTAGTGCCCTTCGGGGACAGAAATCTTACAATGAGCAGTTCTTC	CASSALRGQKSYNEQFF
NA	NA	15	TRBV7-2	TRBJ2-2	TGTGCCAGCAGCCGGACACAAGCGAACACCGGGGAGCTGTTTTTT	CASSRTQANTGELFF
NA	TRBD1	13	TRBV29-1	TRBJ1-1	TGCAGCGTTGCAAGACAGGGCGATACTGAAGCTTTCTTT	CSVARQGDTEAFF
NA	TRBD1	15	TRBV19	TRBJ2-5	TGTGCCAGTAGTAACGGACAGGGGGTCCAAGAGACCCAGTACTTC	CASSNGQGVQETQYF
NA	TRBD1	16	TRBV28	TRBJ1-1	TGTGCCAGCATTTGCCCCCCGGGACAGGGTAGCACTGAAGCTTTCTTT	CASICPPGQGSTEAFF
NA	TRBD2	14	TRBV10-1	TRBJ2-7	TGCGCCAGCAGTGATAGCGGGAGAGAATACGAGCAGTACTTC	CASSDSGREYEQYF
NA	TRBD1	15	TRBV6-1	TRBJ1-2	TGTGCCAGCAGTTTTCGACTAACAGGGGCGCGGGGCTACACCTTC	CASSFRLTGARGYTF
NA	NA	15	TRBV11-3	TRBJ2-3	TGTGCCAGCAGCACCCCCGGGTCATACGGGGATACGCAGTATTTT	CASSTPGSYGDTQYF
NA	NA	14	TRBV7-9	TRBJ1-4	TGTGCCAGCAGCTTAGCCTTAGGTAGCGAAAAACTGTTTTTT	CASSLALGSEKLFF
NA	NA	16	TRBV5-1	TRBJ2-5	TGCGCCAGCAGCTTCAATTTCGCTCGCGCCCAAGAGACCCAGTACTTC	CASSFNFARAQETQYF
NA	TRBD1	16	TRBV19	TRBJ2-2	TGTGCCAGTAGTAGCGGGACAGGGCTGAACACCGGGGAGCTGTTTTTT	CASSSGTGLNTGELFF
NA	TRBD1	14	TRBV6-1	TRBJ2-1	TGTGCCAGCAGTGCTGTGACAGGGGGCGGTGAGCAGTTCTTC	CASSAVTGGGEQFF
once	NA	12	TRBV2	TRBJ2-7	TGTGCCAGCAGTGAATCGGGGCCCGAGCAGTACTTC	CASSESGPEQYF
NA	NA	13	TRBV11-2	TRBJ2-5	TGTGCCAGCAGCTTTTTTCTTCGGGAGACCCAGTACTTC	CASSFFLRETQYF
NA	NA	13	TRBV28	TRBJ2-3	TGTGCCAGCACTAGGAGCAACACAGATACGCAGTATTTT	CASTRSNTDTQYF